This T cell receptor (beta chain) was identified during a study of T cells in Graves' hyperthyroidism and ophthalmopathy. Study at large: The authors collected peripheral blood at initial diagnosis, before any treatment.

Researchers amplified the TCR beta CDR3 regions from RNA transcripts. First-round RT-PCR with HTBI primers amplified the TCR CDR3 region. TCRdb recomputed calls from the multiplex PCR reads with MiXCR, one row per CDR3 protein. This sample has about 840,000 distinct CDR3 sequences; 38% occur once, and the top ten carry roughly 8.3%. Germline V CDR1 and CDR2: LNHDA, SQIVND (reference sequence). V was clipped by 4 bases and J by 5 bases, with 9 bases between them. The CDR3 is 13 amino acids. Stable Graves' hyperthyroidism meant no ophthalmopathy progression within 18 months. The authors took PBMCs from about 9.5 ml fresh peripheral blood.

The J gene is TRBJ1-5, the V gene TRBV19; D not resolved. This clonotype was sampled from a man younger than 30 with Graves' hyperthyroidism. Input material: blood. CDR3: CASSRGLDQPQHF. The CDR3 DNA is TGTGCCAGTAGTAGGGGTTTGGATCAGCCCCAGCATTTT.